A selection of T cell receptor beta chains follows, all from one sample in a study of regulatory T cells in long-lasting Graves disease. TCRdb passed the multiplex PCR reads through MiXCR, listing each CDR3 protein once. The sample has 420,000 or so distinct CDR3 sequences; over 15% are singletons. This sample was also put to use in a study of T cells in Graves' hyperthyroidism and ophthalmopathy.

Material: peripheral blood mononuclear cells (PBMCs), obtained at new diagnosis, from a patient treated with antithyroid drugs. Every receptor here comes from a woman between 18 and 30 years old with Graves disease. Both conserved end residues are part of each CDR3. D genes are given only for firm matches. Part of the rows lack a size; the others show once, few, many or a class for expanded clones.

TRBJ2-7,NA,TRBV12-3/TRBV12-4,TRBD1,TGTGCCAGCAGTTCCGAGAACAGGGGGCCCCTCATCTCCTACGAGCAGTACTTC,CASSSENRGPLISYEQYF
TRBJ2-5,many,TRBV20-1,TRBD2,TGCAGTGCTAGAGATCCGAGGGAGGGCCGGGAGACCCAGTACTTC,CSARDPREGRETQYF
TRBJ1-5,NA,TRBV6-1,TRBD1,TGTGCCAGCAGAGTAACAGGGGGCGGCAATCAGCCCCAGCATTTT,CASRVTGGGNQPQHF
TRBJ1-2,NA,TRBV5-1,NA,TGCGCCAGCACCAGGGAAGGCTTCGATGGCTACACCTTC,CASTREGFDGYTF
TRBJ2-1,few,TRBV5-6,NA,TGTGCCAGCAGCTTGCGTCGTGGGTCCTCCTACAATGAGCAGTTCTTC,CASSLRRGSSYNEQFF
TRBJ2-1,many,TRBV3-1,NA,TGTGCCAGCAGCCATCGCGAGGCGGGACGGTACAATGAGCAGTTCTTC,CASSHREAGRYNEQFF
TRBJ1-3,NA,TRBV4-2,NA,TGTGCCAGCAGCCAAGTAGGCTCTGGAAACACCATATATTTT,CASSQVGSGNTIYF
TRBJ1-4,few,TRBV6-1,NA,TGTGCCAGCAGGCAGGGTGGGGGTGAAAAACTGTTTTTT,CASRQGGGEKLFF
TRBJ2-7,many,TRBV3-1,NA,TGTGCCAGCAGCCAAGATATATGGCCCCCAGCCTACGAGCAGTACTTC,CASSQDIWPPAYEQYF
TRBJ2-7,NA,TRBV13,NA,NA,CASSFWRGGGVAYEQYF
TRBJ2-5,NA,TRBV20-1,TRBD1,TGCAGTGCTGGGGACAGGGGACAGACCCAGTACTTC,CSAGDRGQTQYF
TRBJ2-1,many,TRBV27,TRBD2,TGTGCCAGCAGTTTAAGGACTAGCGGGAGGGGCAATGAGCAGTTCTTC,CASSLRTSGRGNEQFF
TRBJ2-5,many,TRBV10-3,TRBD1,TGTGCCATCAGTGAGGGGGGACAGGCGGGAACCCAGTACTTC,CAISEGGQAGTQYF
TRBJ2-7,few,TRBV6-1,TRBD2,TGTGCCAGCAGTCCGCGGACTAGCGGGAGGGCCTACGAGCAGTACTTC,CASSPRTSGRAYEQYF
TRBJ2-1,many,TRBV7-2,NA,TGTGCCAGCACTAGAACCCGGGGGTACAATGAGCAGTTCTTC,CASTRTRGYNEQFF
TRBJ2-2,few,TRBV27,TRBD2,TGTGCCAGCAGTTTGATACTAGCGGGAGGGGAGCTGTTTTTT,CASSLILAGGELFF
TRBJ2-2,many,TRBV7-3,TRBD2,TGTGCCAGCAGCTTAGGGACTAGCGGGACCGGGGAGCTGTTTTTT,CASSLGTSGTGELFF
TRBJ1-2,few,TRBV19,TRBD1,TGTGCCAGTAGTAACCAGGGGGCTTTCGGCTACACCTTC,CASSNQGAFGYTF
TRBJ1-4,few,TRBV7-9,TRBD1,TGTGCCAGCAGCACCCGGGACAGGGAATTTTACAATGAAAAACTGTTTTTT,CASSTRDREFYNEKLFF
TRBJ2-5,many,TRBV2,TRBD2,TGTGCCAGCAGAACGGGACTAGCGGGAGGGCTGCACCAAGAGACCCAGTACTTC,CASRTGLAGGLHQETQYF
TRBJ2-1,many,TRBV20-1,TRBD2,TGCAGTGCTAGTACACTAGCGGGAGGGCCGGGCTACAATGAGCAGTTCTTC,CSASTLAGGPGYNEQFF
TRBJ1-1,many,TRBV12-3/TRBV12-4,NA,TGTGCCAGCAGTCCCGTAAGGGCTGCCCAAGCTTTCTTT,CASSPVRAAQAFF
TRBJ1-2,many,TRBV2,TRBD1,TGTGCCAGCCGGACAGGGGGCACCTATGGCTACACCTTC,CASRTGGTYGYTF
TRBJ1-2,few,TRBV9,TRBD1,TGTGCCAGCAGCGCGGGACAGTGGTTGGGCTACACCTTC,CASSAGQWLGYTF
TRBJ2-7,NA,TRBV28,TRBD2,TGTGCCAGCAGTTTCTTTGCGGGAGGCGGCGAGCAGTACTTC,CASSFFAGGGEQYF
TRBJ2-5,few,TRBV6-1,NA,TGTGCCAGCAGCCGACAGGCTGTTGAGACCCAGTACTTC,CASSRQAVETQYF
TRBJ2-6,few,TRBV11-2,NA,TGTGCCAGCAGCTTGGACATAGGGATCTCTGGGGCCAACGTCCTGACTTTC,CASSLDIGISGANVLTF
TRBJ2-5,many,TRBV28,NA,TGTGCCAGCAGGTCTCGGGGCCAAGAGACCCAGTACTTC,CASRSRGQETQYF
TRBJ2-3,few,TRBV9,TRBD2,TGTGCCAGCAGCGTCCTAATGGGGGGGACGGCAGATACGCAGTATTTT,CASSVLMGGTADTQYF
TRBJ2-3,NA,TRBV6-2/TRBV6-3,TRBD2,TGTGCCAGCACCGAGCGGGGTAGGACAGATACGCAGTATTTT,CASTERGRTDTQYF
TRBJ1-4,NA,TRBV27,TRBD1,TGTGCCAGCAGTTCTTCCCTCGGGACAGCGGATGAAAAACTGTTTTTT,CASSSSLGTADEKLFF
TRBJ2-3,NA,TRBV9,TRBD2,TGTGCCAGCAGCCCCACGGGAGGGTCCACGGATACGCAGTATTTT,CASSPTGGSTDTQYF
TRBJ2-1,many,TRBV28,NA,TGTGCCAGCAGTTCTCTCACCCCCGGCTCCTACAATGAGCAGTTCTTC,CASSSLTPGSYNEQFF
TRBJ2-7,NA,TRBV14,NA,TGTGCCAGCAGCCAAGGCGACAATTACGAGCAGTACTTC,CASSQGDNYEQYF
TRBJ2-7,many,TRBV2,NA,TGTGCCAGCCTTATGACTCCCGAGCAGTACTTC,CASLMTPEQYF
TRBJ2-3,few,TRBV7-9,NA,TGTGCCAGCAGCTACCCCCTAGCGGATACGCAGTATTTT,CASSYPLADTQYF
TRBJ2-5,many,TRBV7-9,NA,TGTGCCAGCAGCGAATGGGGCGCCCAAGAGACCCAGTACTTC,CASSEWGAQETQYF
TRBJ1-5,many,TRBV12-3/TRBV12-4,NA,TGTGCCAGCAGTCCCCCCGGAGTTGGGGGCTTGAATCAGCCCCAGCATTTT,CASSPPGVGGLNQPQHF
TRBJ2-7,many,TRBV20-1,NA,TGCAGTGCTCCGAAGATGGACAGCTACGAGCAGTACTTC,CSAPKMDSYEQYF
TRBJ2-4,NA,TRBV5-8,TRBD1,TGTGCCAGCAGCCGGGGACAGTCACTTCAGTACTTC,CASSRGQSLQYF
TRBJ1-5,many,TRBV28,TRBD1,TGTGCCAGCAGTTTAATCGGGACAGGGGGCAATCAGCCCCAGCATTTT,CASSLIGTGGNQPQHF
TRBJ2-2,NA,TRBV9,NA,TGTGCCAGCAGCGAATGGTCGGGGGAGCTGTTTTTT,CASSEWSGELFF
TRBJ1-1,NA,TRBV6-1,NA,TGTGCCAGCAGCTTCGCGGGAGCTGAAGCTTTCTTT,CASSFAGAEAFF
TRBJ2-3,many,TRBV12-3/TRBV12-4,TRBD1,TGTGCCAGCAGTCCGAGACAGGGGGACACGCAGTATTTT,CASSPRQGDTQYF
TRBJ1-1,few,TRBV10-1,NA,TGCGCCAGCAGTGAGTACCTGGGGTTGAACACTGAAGCTTTCTTT,CASSEYLGLNTEAFF
TRBJ2-1,many,TRBV11-3,NA,TGTGCCAGCGGAACAAGGGGGGCAAACAATGAGCAGTTCTTC,CASGTRGANNEQFF
TRBJ1-5,NA,TRBV20-1,TRBD1,TGCAGTGCTAGAGCTTCCGGGACAGGCATATGGGGGGGATTTCAGCCCCAGCATTTT,CSARASGTGIWGGFQPQHF
TRBJ2-5,NA,TRBV18,TRBD1,TGTGCCAGCTCACCAATTGCTACAGGGGCTGAGACCCAGTACTTC,CASSPIATGAETQYF
TRBJ2-1,many,TRBV7-3,NA,TGTGCCAGCAGCCCCGCGGGGGCCGGGCAGTTCTTC,CASSPAGAGQFF
TRBJ2-1,NA,TRBV6-1,NA,TGTGCCAGCATAGGGGTCGGCGGGGCCTTCGGGTTCTTC,CASIGVGGAFGFF
TRBJ1-2,NA,TRBV7-3,NA,TGTGCCAGCAGCTTAGAGGGGGTAACTAACTATGGCTACACCTTC,CASSLEGVTNYGYTF
TRBJ1-2,few,TRBV30,NA,TGTGCCTGGAGTACCGGGGACGGCTACACCTTC,CAWSTGDGYTF
TRBJ2-5,many,TRBV7-8,TRBD2,TGTGCCAGCAGCCCGAATATAGCGGGAGGGAGTTTGGAGACCCAGTACTTC,CASSPNIAGGSLETQYF